This T cell receptor beta chain is from a study of blood T cell repertoires in COVID-19. Study at large: T cells, B-cell-depleted T cells, or PBMCs provided the cDNA or gDNA that served as material.

V lost 3 bases and J lost 1, with 9 bases in between. The length of the CDR3 is 15 residues. CDR1 and CDR2 from the germline V gene are LGHDT and YNNKEL (reference sequence). The repertoire was sequenced with immunoSEQ multiplex PCR; TCRdb's copy has only in-frame clones and lacks some. The sample contains approximately 250,000 clones, 75% to 90% of which appear only once. Seattle patients were enrolled while actively infected and followed longitudinally. The rearrangement links TRBV3-1 (or the pseudogene TRBV3-2) to TRBJ2-2, with D hard to call. The sequence was obtained from a woman aged 70 to 79 with COVID-19, enrolled during active disease. The sequencing input was peripheral blood. CDR3 bases: TGTGCCAGCAGCCACAGTCGTTGGAACACCGGGGAGCTGTTTTTT. Amino acid sequence: CASSHSRWNTGELFF.